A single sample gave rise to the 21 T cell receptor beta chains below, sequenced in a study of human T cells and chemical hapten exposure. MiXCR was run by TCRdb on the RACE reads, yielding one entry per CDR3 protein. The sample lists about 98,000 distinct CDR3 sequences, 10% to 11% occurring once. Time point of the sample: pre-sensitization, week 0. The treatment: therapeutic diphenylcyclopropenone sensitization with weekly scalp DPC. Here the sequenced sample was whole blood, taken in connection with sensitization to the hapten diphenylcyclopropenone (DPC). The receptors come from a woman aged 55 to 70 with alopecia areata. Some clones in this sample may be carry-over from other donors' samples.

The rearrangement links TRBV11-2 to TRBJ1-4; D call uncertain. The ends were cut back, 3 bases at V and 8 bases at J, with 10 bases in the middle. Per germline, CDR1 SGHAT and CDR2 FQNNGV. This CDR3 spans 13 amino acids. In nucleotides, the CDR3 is TGTGCCAGCAGCTTTAGACACGACGAAAAACTGTTTTTT. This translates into CASSFRHDEKLFF. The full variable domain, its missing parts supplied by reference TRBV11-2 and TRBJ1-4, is EAGVAQSPRYKIIEKRQSVAFWCNPISGHATLYWYQQILGQGPKLLIQFQNNGVVDDSQLPKDRFSAERLKGVDSTLKIQPAKLEDSAVYLCASSFRHDEKLFFGSGTQLSVL.

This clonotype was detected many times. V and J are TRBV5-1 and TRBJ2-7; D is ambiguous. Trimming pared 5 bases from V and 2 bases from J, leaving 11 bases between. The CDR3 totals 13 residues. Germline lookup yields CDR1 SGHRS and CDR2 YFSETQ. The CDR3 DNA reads TGCGCCAGCAGTTCGACGGTCCCCTACGAGCAGTACTTC. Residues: CASSSTVPYEQYF.

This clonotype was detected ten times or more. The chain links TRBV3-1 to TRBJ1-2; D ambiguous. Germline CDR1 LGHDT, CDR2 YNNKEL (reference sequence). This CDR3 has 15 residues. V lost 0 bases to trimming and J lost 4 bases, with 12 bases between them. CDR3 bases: TGTGCCAGCAGCCAAGATCTAAGCCCCGGCTATGGCTACACCTTC. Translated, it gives CASSQDLSPGYGYTF.

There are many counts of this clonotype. The CDR3 protein is CSARVRSSSYNSPLHF. As DNA, the CDR3 is TGCAGTGCTAGAGTTAGGTCGAGCTCCTATAATTCACCCCTCCACTTT. The chain links TRBV20-1 to TRBJ1-6; D is uncertain. This CDR3 comprises 16 residues. The ends were cut back, 1 base at V and 0 bases at J, with 10 bases in the middle. Looked up from germline, CDR1 is DFQATT and CDR2 is SNEGSKA (reference sequence).

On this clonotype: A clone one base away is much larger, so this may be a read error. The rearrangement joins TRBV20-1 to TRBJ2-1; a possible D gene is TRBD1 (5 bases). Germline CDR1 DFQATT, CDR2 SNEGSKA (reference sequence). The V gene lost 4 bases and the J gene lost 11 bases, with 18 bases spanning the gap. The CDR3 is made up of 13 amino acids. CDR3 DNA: TGCAGTGCTATAAAGACAGATGGAAATAAGCAGTTCTTC. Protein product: CSAIKTDGNKQFF.

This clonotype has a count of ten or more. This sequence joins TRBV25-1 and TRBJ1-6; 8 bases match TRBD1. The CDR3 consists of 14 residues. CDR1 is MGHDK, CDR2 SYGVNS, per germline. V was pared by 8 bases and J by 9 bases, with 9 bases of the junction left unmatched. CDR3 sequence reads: CASRGTGSSSPLHF. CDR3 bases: TGTGCCAGCCGCGGGACAGGTTCGAGTTCACCCCTCCACTTT.

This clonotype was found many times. CDR3 amino acids: CAWTKGPDTEAFF. CDR3 in DNA: TGTGCCTGGACAAAGGGGCCTGACACTGAAGCTTTCTTT. This chain uses TRBV30 with TRBJ1-1, with a possible D match to TRBD1 (5 bases). CDR1 and CDR2 (germline): GTSNPN, SVGIG (reference sequence). The CDR3 extends over 13 amino acids. V lost 4 bases and J lost 3, with 12 bases in between.

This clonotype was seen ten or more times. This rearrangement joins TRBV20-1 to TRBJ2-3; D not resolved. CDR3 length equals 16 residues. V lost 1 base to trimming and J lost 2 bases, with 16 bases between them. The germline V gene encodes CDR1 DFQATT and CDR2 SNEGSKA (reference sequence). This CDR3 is CSARAPTARLTDTQYF. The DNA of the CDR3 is TGCAGTGCTAGAGCCCCGACGGCCAGGCTCACAGATACGCAGTATTTT.

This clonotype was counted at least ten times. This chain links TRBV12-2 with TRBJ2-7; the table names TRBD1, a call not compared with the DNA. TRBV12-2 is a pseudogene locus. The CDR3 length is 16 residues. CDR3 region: CASRTPVAGSSYEQYF. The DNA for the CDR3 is TGTGCAAGTCGCACCCCGGTGGCCGGGTCCTCCTACGAGCAGTACTTC.

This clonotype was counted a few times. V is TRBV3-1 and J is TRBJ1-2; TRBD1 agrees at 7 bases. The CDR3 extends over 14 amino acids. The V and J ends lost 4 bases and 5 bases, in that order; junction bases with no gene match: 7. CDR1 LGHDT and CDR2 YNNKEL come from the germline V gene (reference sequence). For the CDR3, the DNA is TGTGCCAGCAGCCTCTTGGGGACAGAATATGGCTACACCTTC. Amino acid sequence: CASSLLGTEYGYTF.

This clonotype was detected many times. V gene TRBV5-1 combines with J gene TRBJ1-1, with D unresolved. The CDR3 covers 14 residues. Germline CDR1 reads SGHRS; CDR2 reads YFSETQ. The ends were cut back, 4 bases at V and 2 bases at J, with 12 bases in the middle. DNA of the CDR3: TGCGCCAGCAGCCAGGATCTACGCAACACTGAAGCTTTCTTT. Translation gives CASSQDLRNTEAFF.

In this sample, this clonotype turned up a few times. The CDR3 here is CASSQVRDSRGWDNEQFF. The CDR3 DNA is TGTGCCAGCAGCCAAGTCAGGGACAGCCGGGGATGGGACAATGAGCAGTTCTTC. This chain joins TRBV3-1 and TRBJ2-1; 7 bases are shared with TRBD1. From germline, CDR1 is LGHDT and CDR2 YNNKEL (reference sequence). J lost 5 bases, V lost 1 base, and 14 bases had no gene match. The CDR3 runs 18 residues.

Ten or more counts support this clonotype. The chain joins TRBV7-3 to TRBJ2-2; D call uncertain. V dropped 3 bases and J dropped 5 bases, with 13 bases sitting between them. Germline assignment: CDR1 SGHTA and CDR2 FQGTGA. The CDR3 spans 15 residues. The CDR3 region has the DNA TGTGCCAGCAGCTTGGCTCTGAGTGGTACCGGGGAGCTGTTTTTT. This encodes CASSLALSGTGELFF.

CDR3 bases: TGTGCCAGCAGCCCCGGGACAGGGAAGGCCGGGGAGCTGTTTTTT. This gives the protein CASSPGTGKAGELFF. The chain uses TRBV7-9 and TRBJ2-2; TRBD1 matches at 9 bases. This CDR3 contains 15 residues. Germline lookup yields CDR1 SEHNR and CDR2 FQNEAQ (reference sequence). Unmatched junction bases numbered 7, after V lost 5 bases and J lost 6 bases.

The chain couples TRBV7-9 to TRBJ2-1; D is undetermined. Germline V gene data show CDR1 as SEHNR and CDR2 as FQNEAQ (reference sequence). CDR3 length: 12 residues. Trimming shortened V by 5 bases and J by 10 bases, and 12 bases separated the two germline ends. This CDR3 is CASSPIGKEQFF. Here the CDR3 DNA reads TGTGCCAGCAGCCCCATCGGTAAGGAGCAGTTCTTC. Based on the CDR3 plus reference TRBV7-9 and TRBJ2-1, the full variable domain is DTGVSQNPRHKITKRGQNVTFRCDPISEHNRLYWYRQTLGQGPEFLTYFQNEAQLEKSRLLSDRFSAERPKGSFSTLEIQRTEQGDSAMYLCASSPIGKEQFFGPGTRLTVL.

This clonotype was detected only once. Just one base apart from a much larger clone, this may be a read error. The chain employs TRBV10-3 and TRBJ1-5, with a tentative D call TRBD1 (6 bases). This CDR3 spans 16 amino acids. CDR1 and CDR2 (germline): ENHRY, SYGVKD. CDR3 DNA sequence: TGTGCCAACAGTGATCAGGGGTTGAGGGCCAATCAGCCCCAGCATTTT. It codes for CANSDQGLRANQPQHF.

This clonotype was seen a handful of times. CDR3 sequence: CASSLEAGPGRQGYEQYF. The CDR3 coding sequence is TGTGCCAGCAGCTTAGAGGCTGGGCCCGGCCGACAGGGCTACGAGCAGTACTTC. This rearrangement joins TRBV7-2 to TRBJ2-7; 7 bases match TRBD1. The germline V gene encodes CDR1 SGHTA and CDR2 FQGNSA. With V trimmed by 1 base and J by 3 bases, 15 bases remained unmatched. The CDR3 consists of 18 residues.

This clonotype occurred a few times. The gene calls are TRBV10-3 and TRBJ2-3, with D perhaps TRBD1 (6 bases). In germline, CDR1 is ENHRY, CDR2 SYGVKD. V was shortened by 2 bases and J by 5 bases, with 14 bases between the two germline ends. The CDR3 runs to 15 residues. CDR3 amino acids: CAISEGDRSGDTQYF. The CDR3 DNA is TGTGCCATCAGTGAGGGAGACAGGAGCGGAGATACGCAGTATTTT.

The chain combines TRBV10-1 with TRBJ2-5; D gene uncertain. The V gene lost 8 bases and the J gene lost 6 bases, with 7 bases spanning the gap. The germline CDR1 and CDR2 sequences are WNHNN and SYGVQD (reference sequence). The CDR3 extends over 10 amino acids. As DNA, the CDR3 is TGCGCCAGCGGCCTAAAGACCCAGTACTTC. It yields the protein CASGLKTQYF.

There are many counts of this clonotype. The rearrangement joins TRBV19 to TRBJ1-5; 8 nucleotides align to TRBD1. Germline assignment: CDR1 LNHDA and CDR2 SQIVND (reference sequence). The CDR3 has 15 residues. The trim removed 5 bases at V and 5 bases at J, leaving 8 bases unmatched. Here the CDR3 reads CASSATGGSYQPQHF. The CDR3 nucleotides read TGTGCCAGTAGTGCTACAGGGGGATCGTATCAGCCCCAGCATTTT.

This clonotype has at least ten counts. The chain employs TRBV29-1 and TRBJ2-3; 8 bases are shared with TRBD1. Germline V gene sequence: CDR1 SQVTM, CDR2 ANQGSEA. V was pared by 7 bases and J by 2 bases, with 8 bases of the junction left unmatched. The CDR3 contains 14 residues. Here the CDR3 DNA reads TGCAGCGGGGCGGGGCAGGGGGCCACAGATACGCAGTATTTT. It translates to CSGAGQGATDTQYF.